In this sample, the clone carrying this TCR beta chain turned up a few times. The antigen is not known. From RNA transcripts, TCR beta CDR3 regions were amplified. First-round RT-PCR of the TCR CDR3 relied on the HTBI primer set. TCRdb re-called the multiplex PCR reads with MiXCR, one entry per CDR3 protein. Of approximately 520,000 distinct CDR3 sequences detected, around a quarter appear once; the ten largest clones hold approximately 10%. This entry belongs to a study of T cells in Graves' hyperthyroidism and ophthalmopathy. Study conclusions and caveats: Ophthalmopathy and stable hyperthyroidism were told apart by a 13 V-J model. Most clonotypes expanded in the thyroid (above 0.001) were also present in blood.

Germline V lookup: CDR1 ENHRY, CDR2 SYGVKD. The V end was cut by 4 bases, the J end by 5 bases, with 15 bases between. The CDR3 runs to 14 residues. Lactation, pregnancy, other autoimmune disease or uncontrolled infection led to exclusion of patients. The J gene is TRBJ2-7, the V gene TRBV10-3; maybe TRBD2 (5 bases). Sequencing was done on a sample of blood. This clonotype originated in a woman aged 25 to 39 with Graves' ophthalmopathy. The CDR3 is CAISGGIKGDEQYF. In nucleotides, the CDR3 is TGTGCCATCAGTGGGGGAATAAAGGGAGACGAGCAGTACTTC.